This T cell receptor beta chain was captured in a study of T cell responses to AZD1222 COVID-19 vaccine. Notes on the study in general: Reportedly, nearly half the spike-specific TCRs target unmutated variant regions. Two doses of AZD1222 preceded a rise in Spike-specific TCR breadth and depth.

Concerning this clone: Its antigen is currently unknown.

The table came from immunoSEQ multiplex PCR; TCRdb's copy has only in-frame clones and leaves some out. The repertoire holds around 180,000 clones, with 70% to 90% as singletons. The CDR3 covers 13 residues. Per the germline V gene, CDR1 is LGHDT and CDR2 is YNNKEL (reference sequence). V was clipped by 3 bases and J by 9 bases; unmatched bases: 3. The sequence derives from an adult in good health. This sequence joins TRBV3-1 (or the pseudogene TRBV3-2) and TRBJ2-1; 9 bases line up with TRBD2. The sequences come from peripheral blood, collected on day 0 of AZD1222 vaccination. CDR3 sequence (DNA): TGTGCCAGCAGCCATGATAGCGGGAGTGAGCAGTTCTTC. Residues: CASSHDSGSEQFF.